At least ten counts were recorded for the clone carrying this T cell receptor (beta chain). V gave up 1 base and J gave up 2 bases, with 6 bases separating them. The length of the CDR3 is 13 residues. The germline gives CDR1 DFQATT, CDR2 SNEGSKA (reference sequence). Construction of the TCRbeta library involved unique molecular identifiers. From the PCR reads, TCRdb called clonotypes with MiXCR, one entry per CDR3 protein. The sample includes about 360,000 distinct CDR3 sequences, more than 10% of them seen just once. The source of the sample is a study of T-cell reconstitution after alpha-beta-depleted transplantation in children.

The source was PBMCs, collected from the stem cell graft. This sequence was found in a human donor who donated a stem cell graft to a child with Fanconi anemia. V is TRBV20-1 and J is TRBJ2-1; no firm D call. The chain's CDR3 is CSARGVTYNEQFF. CDR3 bases: TGCAGTGCTAGAGGGGTTACCTACAATGAGCAGTTCTTC.